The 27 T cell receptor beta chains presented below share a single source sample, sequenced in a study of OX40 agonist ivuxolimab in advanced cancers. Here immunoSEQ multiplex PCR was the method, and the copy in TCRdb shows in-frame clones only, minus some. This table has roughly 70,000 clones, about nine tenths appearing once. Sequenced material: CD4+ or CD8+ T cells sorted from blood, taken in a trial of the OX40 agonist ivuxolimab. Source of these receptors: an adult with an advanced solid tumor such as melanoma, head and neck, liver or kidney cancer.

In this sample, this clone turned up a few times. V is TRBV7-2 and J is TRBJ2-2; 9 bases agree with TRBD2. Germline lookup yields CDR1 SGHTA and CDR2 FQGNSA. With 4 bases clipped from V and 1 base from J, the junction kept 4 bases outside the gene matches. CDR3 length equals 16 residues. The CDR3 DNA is TGTGCCAGCAGCTGGGCGGGAGGGAGGAACACCGGGGAGCTGTTTTTT. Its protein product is CASSWAGGRNTGELFF.

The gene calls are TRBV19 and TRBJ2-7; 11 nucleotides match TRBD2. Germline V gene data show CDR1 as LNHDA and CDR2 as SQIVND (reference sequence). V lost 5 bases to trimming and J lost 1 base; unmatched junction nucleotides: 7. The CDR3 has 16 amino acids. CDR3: CASSSGLAEGSYEQYF. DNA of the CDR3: TGTGCCAGTAGTTCGGGACTAGCGGAAGGTTCCTACGAGCAGTACTTC. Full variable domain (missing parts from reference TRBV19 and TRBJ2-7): DGGITQSPKYLFRKEGQNVTLSCEQNLNHDAMYWYRQDPGQGLRLIYYSQIVNDFQKGDIAEGYSVSREKKESFPLTVTSAQKNPTAFYLCASSSGLAEGSYEQYFGPGTRLTVT.

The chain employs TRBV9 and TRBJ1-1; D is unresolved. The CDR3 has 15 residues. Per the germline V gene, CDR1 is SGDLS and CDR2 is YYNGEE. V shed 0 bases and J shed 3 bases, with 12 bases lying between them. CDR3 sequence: CASSVGAGDYTEAFF. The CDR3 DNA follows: TGTGCCAGCAGCGTAGGAGCAGGCGATTACACTGAAGCTTTCTTT.

CDR3 protein: CASSPTRYGYTF. The CDR3 bases are TGTGCCAGCAGCCCCACACGCTATGGCTACACCTTC. The chain joins TRBV7-9 to TRBJ1-2; no reliable D call. V lost 5 bases and J lost 4, with 8 bases in between. CDR3 size: 12 residues. Per germline, CDR1 SEHNR and CDR2 FQNEAQ (reference sequence).

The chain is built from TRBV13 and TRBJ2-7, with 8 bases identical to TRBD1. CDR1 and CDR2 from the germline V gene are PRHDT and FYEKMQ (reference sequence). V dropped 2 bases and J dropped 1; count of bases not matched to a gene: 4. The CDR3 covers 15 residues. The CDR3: CASSLRGQGSYEQYF. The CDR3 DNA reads TGTGCCAGCAGCTTACGAGGACAGGGATCCTACGAGCAGTACTTC.

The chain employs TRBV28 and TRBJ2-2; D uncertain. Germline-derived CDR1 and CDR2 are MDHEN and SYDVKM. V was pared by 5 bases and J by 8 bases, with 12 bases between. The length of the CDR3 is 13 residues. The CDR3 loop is CASSPPATGELFF. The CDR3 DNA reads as TGTGCCAGCAGTCCCCCCGCGACGGGGGAGCTGTTTTTT. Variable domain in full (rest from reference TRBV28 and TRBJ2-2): DVKVTQSSRYLVKRTGEKVFLECVQDMDHENMFWYRQDPGLGLRLIYFSYDVKMKEKGDIPEGYSVSREKKERFSLILESASTNQTSMYLCASSPPATGELFFGEGSRLTVL.

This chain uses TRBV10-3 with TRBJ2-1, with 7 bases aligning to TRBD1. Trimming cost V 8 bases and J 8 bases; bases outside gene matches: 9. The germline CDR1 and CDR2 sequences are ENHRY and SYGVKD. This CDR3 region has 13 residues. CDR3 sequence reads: CAIGWDSRDEQFF. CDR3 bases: TGTGCCATCGGGTGGGACAGCCGCGATGAGCAGTTCTTC.

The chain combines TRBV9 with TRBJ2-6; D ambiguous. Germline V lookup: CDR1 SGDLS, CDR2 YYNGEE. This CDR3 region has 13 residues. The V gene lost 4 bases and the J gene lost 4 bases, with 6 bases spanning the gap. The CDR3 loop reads CASSSGGANVLTF. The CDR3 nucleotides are TGTGCCAGCAGCTCCGGGGGGGCCAACGTCCTGACTTTC.

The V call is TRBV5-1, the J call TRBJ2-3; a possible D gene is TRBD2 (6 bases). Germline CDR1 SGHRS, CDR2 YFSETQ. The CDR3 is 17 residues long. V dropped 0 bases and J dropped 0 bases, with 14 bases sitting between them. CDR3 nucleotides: TGCGCCAGCAGCTTGGGCGGAGGGGACCCCAGCACAGATACGCAGTATTTT. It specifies CASSLGGGDPSTDTQYF.

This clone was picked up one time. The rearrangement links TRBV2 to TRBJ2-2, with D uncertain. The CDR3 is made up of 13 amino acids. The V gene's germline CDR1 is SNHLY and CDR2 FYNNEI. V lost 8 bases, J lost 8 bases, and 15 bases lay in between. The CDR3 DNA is TGTGCCAGCTCCCCGGATAGTGTTGGGGAGCTGTTTTTT. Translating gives CASSPDSVGELFF.

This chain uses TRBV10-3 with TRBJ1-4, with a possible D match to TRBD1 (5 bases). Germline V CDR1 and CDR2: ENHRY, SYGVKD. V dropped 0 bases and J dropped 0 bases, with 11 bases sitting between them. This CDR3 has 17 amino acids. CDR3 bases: TGTGCCATCAGTGAGTCGCGGGACGGGGCAACTAATGAAAAACTGTTTTTT. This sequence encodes CAISESRDGATNEKLFF.

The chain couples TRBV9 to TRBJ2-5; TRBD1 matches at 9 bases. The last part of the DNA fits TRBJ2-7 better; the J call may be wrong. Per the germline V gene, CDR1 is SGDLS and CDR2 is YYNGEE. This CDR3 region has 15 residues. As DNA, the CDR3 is TGTGCCAGCAGCGCGGGACAGGGCTCCACCTACGAGCAGTACTTC. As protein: CASSAGQGSTYEQYF.

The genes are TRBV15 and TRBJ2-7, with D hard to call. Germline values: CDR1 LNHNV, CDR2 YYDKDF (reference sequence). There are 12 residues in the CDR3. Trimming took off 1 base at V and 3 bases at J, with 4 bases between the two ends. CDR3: CATSRAYYEQYF. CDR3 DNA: TGTGCCACCAGCAGAGCCTACTACGAGCAGTACTTC.

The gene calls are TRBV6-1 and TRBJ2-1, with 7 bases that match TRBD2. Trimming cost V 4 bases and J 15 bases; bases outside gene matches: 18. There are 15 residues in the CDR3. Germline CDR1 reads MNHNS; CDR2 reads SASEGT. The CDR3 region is CASSGWGGIDPLRFF. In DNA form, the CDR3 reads TGTGCCAGCAGTGGATGGGGGGGGATTGACCCGCTGCGGTTCTTC.

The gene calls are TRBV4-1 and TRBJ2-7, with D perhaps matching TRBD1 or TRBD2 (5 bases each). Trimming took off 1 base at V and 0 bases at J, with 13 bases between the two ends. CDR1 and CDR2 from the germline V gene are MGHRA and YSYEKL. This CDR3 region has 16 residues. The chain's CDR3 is CASSQAGTFSSYEQYF. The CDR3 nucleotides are TGCGCCAGCAGCCAAGCGGGGACGTTTAGCTCCTACGAGCAGTACTTC.

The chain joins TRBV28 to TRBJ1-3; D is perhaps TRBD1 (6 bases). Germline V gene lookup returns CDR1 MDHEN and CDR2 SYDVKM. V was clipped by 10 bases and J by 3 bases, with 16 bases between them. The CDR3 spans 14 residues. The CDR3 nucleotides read TGTGCCACTGGAGGGGGAGCGGTTGGAAACACCATATATTTT. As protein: CATGGGAVGNTIYF.

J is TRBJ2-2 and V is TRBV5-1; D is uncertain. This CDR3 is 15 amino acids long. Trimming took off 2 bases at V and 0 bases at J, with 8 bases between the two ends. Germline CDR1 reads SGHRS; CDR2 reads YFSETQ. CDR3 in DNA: TGCGCCAGCAGCTTACTGGGTGCGAACACCGGGGAGCTGTTTTTT. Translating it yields CASSLLGANTGELFF. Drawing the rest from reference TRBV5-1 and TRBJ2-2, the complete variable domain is KAGVTQTPRYLIKTRGQQVTLSCSPISGHRSVSWYQQTPGQGLQFLFEYFSETQRNKGNFPGRFSGRQFSNSRSEMNVSTLELGDSALYLCASSLLGANTGELFFGEGSRLTVL.

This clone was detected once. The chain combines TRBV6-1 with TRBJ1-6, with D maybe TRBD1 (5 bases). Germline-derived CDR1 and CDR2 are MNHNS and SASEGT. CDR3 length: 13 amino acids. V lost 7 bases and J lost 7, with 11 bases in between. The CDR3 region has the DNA TGTGCCAGCACCGGGACTAGGAATTCACCCCTCCACTTT. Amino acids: CASTGTRNSPLHF.

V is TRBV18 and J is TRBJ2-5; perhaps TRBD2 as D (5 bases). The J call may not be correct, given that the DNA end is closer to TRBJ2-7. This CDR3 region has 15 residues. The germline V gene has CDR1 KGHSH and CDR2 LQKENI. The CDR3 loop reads CASSPPTGSSYEQYF. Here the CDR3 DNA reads TGTGCCAGCTCACCACCAACGGGGAGCTCCTACGAGCAGTACTTC.

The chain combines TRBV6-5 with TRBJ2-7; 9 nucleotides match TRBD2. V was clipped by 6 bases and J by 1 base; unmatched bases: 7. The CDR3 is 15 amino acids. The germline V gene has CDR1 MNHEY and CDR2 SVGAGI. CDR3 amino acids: CASSPGRGGSYEQYF. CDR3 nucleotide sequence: TGTGCCAGCAGCCCCGGGCGGGGGGGATCCTACGAGCAGTACTTC.

The CDR3 loop is CASGSSYNEQFF. The DNA of the CDR3 is TGTGCCAGCGGGAGCTCCTACAATGAGCAGTTCTTC. This chain uses TRBV10-3 with TRBJ2-1; 7 nucleotides align to TRBD2. CDR1 ENHRY and CDR2 SYGVKD come from the germline V gene. V was clipped by 10 bases and J by 0 bases; unmatched bases: 0. This CDR3 region has 12 residues.

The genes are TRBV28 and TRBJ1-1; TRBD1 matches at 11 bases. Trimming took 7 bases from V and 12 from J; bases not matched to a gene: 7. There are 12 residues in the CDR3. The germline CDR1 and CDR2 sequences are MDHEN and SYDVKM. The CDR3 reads CASNLGQGASFF. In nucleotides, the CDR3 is TGTGCCAGCAACCTCGGACAGGGGGCGTCTTTCTTT.

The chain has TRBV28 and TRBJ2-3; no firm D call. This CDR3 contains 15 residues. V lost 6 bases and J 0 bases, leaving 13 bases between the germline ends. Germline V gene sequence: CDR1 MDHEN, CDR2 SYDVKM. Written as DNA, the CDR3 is TGTGCCAGCAGGGGGTGGCAGGCGAGCACAGATACGCAGTATTTT. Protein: CASRGWQASTDTQYF. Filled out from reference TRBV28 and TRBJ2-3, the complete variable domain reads DVKVTQSSRYLVKRTGEKVFLECVQDMDHENMFWYRQDPGLGLRLIYFSYDVKMKEKGDIPEGYSVSREKKERFSLILESASTNQTSMYLCASRGWQASTDTQYFGPGTRLTVL.

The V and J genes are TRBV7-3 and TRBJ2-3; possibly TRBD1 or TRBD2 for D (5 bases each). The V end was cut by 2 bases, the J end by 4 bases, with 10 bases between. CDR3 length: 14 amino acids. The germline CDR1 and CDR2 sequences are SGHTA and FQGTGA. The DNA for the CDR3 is TGTGCCAGCAGCTTAGGGGGACGATCAGATACGCAGTATTTT. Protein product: CASSLGGRSDTQYF.

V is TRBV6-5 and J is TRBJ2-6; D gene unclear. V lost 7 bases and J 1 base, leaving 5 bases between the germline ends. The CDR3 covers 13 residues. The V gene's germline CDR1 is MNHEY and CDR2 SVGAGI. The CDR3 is CASNPSGANVLTF. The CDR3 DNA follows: TGTGCCAGCAATCCTTCTGGGGCCAACGTCCTGACTTTC.

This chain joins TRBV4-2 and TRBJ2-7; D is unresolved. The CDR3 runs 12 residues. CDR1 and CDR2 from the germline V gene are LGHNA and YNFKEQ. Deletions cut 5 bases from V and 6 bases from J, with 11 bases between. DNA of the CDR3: TGTGCCAGCAGCTTGGATCGGCGCGAGCAGTACTTC. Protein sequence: CASSLDRREQYF.

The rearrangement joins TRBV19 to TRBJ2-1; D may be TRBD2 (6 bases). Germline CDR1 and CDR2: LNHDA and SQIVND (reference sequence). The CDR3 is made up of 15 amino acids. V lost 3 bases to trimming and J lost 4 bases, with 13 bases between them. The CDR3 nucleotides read TGTGCCAGTAGTATGGGGCGGGATCCTTACAATGAGCAGTTCTTC. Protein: CASSMGRDPYNEQFF.